These 25 T cell receptor beta chains were all obtained from the same sample, sequenced in a study of CD8 T cells in Susac syndrome. RNA amounts of about 0.5 to 1 ug underwent reverse transcription with random hexamers. MiXCR, run by TCRdb on the immunoSEQ multiplex PCR reads, gives a single entry per CDR3 protein. The top ten hold more than 0.1% of the sample, which has roughly 200,000 distinct CDR3 sequences, approximately 95% seen once. The sample was CD4+ T cells from PBMCs. The receptor source for this set is a human donor in good health.

The chain employs TRBV20-1 and TRBJ2-7, with D tentatively TRBD1 or TRBD2 (5 bases each). The CDR3 totals 14 residues. In germline, CDR1 is DFQATT, CDR2 SNEGSKA (reference sequence). V lost 5 bases and J 5 bases, leaving 19 bases between the germline ends. For the CDR3, the DNA is TGCAGTGCTCCCGCCCCGGGGCCTGGCGACGAGCAGTACTTC. Its translation is CSAPAPGPGDEQYF.

This sequence joins TRBV23-1 and TRBJ1-5; D unresolved. TRBV23-1 is recorded as an ORF, its role being uncertain. The CDR3 totals 14 residues. V dropped 7 bases and J dropped 3 bases, with 13 bases sitting between them. CDR3 loop: CASNLDGHNQPQHF. As DNA, the CDR3 is TGCGCCAGCAACCTTGACGGGCACAATCAGCCCCAGCATTTT.

The V gene is TRBV29-1, the J gene TRBJ2-3; D unresolved. Germline CDR1 reads SQVTM; CDR2 reads ANQGSEA. This CDR3 has 11 amino acids. Trimming left V 4 bases short and J 6 bases short, with 8 bases between. The CDR3 is CSVGPADTQYF. For the CDR3, the DNA is TGCAGCGTTGGACCAGCCGATACGCAGTATTTT.

This chain uses TRBV27 with TRBJ1-1; 7 nucleotides match TRBD1. CDR3 length equals 13 residues. Trimming removed 3 bases from V and 7 bases from J; junction bases left unmatched: 5. Germline loops: CDR1 MNHEY, CDR2 SMNVEV (reference sequence). This CDR3 is CASSFGQGVEAFF. CDR3 coding DNA: TGTGCCAGCAGTTTTGGGCAGGGGGTTGAAGCTTTCTTT.

V is TRBV30 and J is TRBJ2-1, with TRBD2 matching over 15 bases. CDR3 length: 15 residues. Germline V gene lookup returns CDR1 GTSNPN and CDR2 SVGIG (reference sequence). Trimming cost V 4 bases and J 10 bases; bases outside gene matches: 8. CDR3 bases: TGTGCCTGGACCGGACTAGCGGGAGGGCCTGAAGAGCAGTTCTTC. The encoded protein is CAWTGLAGGPEEQFF.

The chain couples TRBV29-1 to TRBJ2-1; 8 positions match TRBD2. V dropped 7 bases and J dropped 10; count of bases not matched to a gene: 12. Germline-derived CDR1 and CDR2 are SQVTM and ANQGSEA. CDR3 length: 13 residues. The CDR3 region is CSASGLGHGEQFF. CDR3 DNA sequence: TGCAGCGCCTCGGGACTAGGGCATGGAGAGCAGTTCTTC.

The J gene is TRBJ2-7, the V gene TRBV28; the match to TRBD2 covers 8 bases. Germline CDR1 and CDR2: MDHEN and SYDVKM. Trimming took 9 bases from V and 2 from J; bases not matched to a gene: 15. This CDR3 is 16 amino acids long. CDR3 amino acids: CASAPHLAGGPYEQYF. The CDR3 DNA reads TGTGCCAGTGCACCACATCTCGCGGGAGGACCCTACGAGCAGTACTTC.

The CDR3 region has the DNA TGCAGCGTTGAACAGCGGACTAGCGGGACAGATACGCAGTATTTT. It codes for CSVEQRTSGTDTQYF. The gene calls are TRBV29-1 and TRBJ2-3; TRBD2 agrees at 11 bases. There are 15 residues in the CDR3. V lost 2 bases, J lost 3 bases, and 4 bases stayed unmatched. CDR1 and CDR2 from the germline V gene are SQVTM and ANQGSEA.

The J gene is TRBJ1-1, the V gene TRBV20-1; D uncertain. The CDR3 length is 11 residues. The ends were cut back, 4 bases at V and 7 bases at J, with 10 bases in the middle. Germline loops: CDR1 DFQATT, CDR2 SNEGSKA (reference sequence). CDR3 region: CSATTGYEAFF. DNA for the CDR3: TGCAGTGCTACCACCGGCTATGAAGCTTTCTTT.

This rearrangement joins TRBV4-1 to TRBJ2-2, with TRBD2 identical over 8 bases. This CDR3 region has 17 residues. V gave up 4 bases and J gave up 2 bases; unmatched junction bases: 9. Germline CDR1 and CDR2: MGHRA and YSYEKL. This CDR3 is CASSPLGAGGNTGELFF. CDR3 in DNA: TGCGCCAGCAGCCCCCTAGGGGCGGGAGGCAACACCGGGGAGCTGTTTTTT.

The chain employs TRBV20-1 and TRBJ2-1; the D gene is possibly TRBD1 (6 bases). V was clipped by 6 bases and J by 7 bases, with 16 bases between them. This CDR3 comprises 13 residues. Germline CDR1 and CDR2: DFQATT and SNEGSKA (reference sequence). The CDR3 nucleotides read TGCAGTGCCCTGGGGGCGAGGGGGAATGAGCAGTTCTTC. This gives the protein CSALGARGNEQFF.

Concerning this clonotype: At one boundary the junction diverges from the germline segment, which might be a read error. V gene TRBV12-3 or TRBV12-4 combines with J gene TRBJ2-5; 7 bases fit TRBD2. The CDR3 has 13 residues. The CDR3 here is CASSLAVVETQYF. In nucleotides, the CDR3 is TGTGCCAGCAGTCTAGCGGTGGTAGAGACCCAGTACTTC.

The chain joins TRBV29-1 to TRBJ2-3; tentative D call: TRBD1 (6 bases). Looked up from germline, CDR1 is SQVTM and CDR2 is ANQGSEA. V was cut by 2 bases and J by 3 bases, with 9 bases left in between. The CDR3 extends over 13 amino acids. The CDR3 DNA reads as TGCAGCGTTGAAATAGGGGGAACAGATACGCAGTATTTT. This translates into CSVEIGGTDTQYF.

The chain employs TRBV30 and TRBJ2-3; D unclear. This CDR3 region has 11 residues. Trimming removed 2 bases at V and 4 bases at J, with 4 bases between. Germline CDR1 is GTSNPN and CDR2 is SVGIG (reference sequence). The CDR3 DNA reads TGTGCCTGGAGTCTGGCAGATACGCAGTATTTT. It specifies CAWSLADTQYF.

The chain links TRBV11-1 to TRBJ2-1; no clear D. Between the trimmed V and J ends, which lost 7 bases and 12 bases, there was a span of 13 bases. The CDR3 runs to 11 residues. Germline V gene lookup returns CDR1 SGHAT and CDR2 FQDESV (reference sequence). For the CDR3, the DNA is TGTGCCAGCAAGTTTGATTCGGGGCAGTTCTTC. Its translation: CASKFDSGQFF.

V and J are TRBV29-1 and TRBJ2-1; D unresolved. CDR1 SQVTM and CDR2 ANQGSEA come from the germline V gene. V lost 4 bases, J lost 7 bases, and 11 bases lay in between. The CDR3 has 12 residues. CDR3 DNA: TGCAGCGTTGTGTTTGAAGGTAATGAGCAGTTCTTC. This translates into CSVVFEGNEQFF.

The V and J genes are TRBV1 and TRBJ1-2. TRBV1 is a recognized pseudogene. This CDR3 is built from 14 residues. The CDR3 here is CTSSHGQVTYGYTF. The CDR3 nucleotides read TGCACCAGCAGCCATGGACAGGTAACCTATGGCTACACCTTC.

The rearrangement joins TRBV3-1 to TRBJ2-7; D is possibly TRBD2 (5 bases). Germline CDR1 is LGHDT and CDR2 is YNNKEL (reference sequence). There are 14 residues in the CDR3. The germline V and J ends were trimmed by 5 bases and 6 bases, with 17 bases remaining between them. The CDR3 region has the DNA TGTGCCAGCAGCGTCCCCGGACTGGCACGCGAGCAGTACTTC. This codes for CASSVPGLAREQYF.

CDR3 bases: TGCAGCGGTGCGACTAGCGGGACCTACAATGAGCAGTTCTTC. Its protein is CSGATSGTYNEQFF. This rearrangement joins TRBV29-1 to TRBJ2-1; 11 nucleotides match TRBD2. CDR1 and CDR2 (germline): SQVTM, ANQGSEA. V shed 7 bases and J 2 bases; nucleotides not matched to a gene: 4. There are 14 residues in the CDR3.

J is TRBJ1-1 and V is TRBV29-1; unclear D gene. Looked up from germline, CDR1 is SQVTM and CDR2 is ANQGSEA. Trimming removed 4 bases from V and 6 bases from J, with 9 bases in between. This CDR3 spans 11 amino acids. CDR3 sequence reads: CSVARVSEAFF. DNA of the CDR3: TGCAGCGTTGCCCGGGTTTCTGAAGCTTTCTTT.

This clonotype was found once. This chain connects TRBV20-1 to TRBJ2-1; 10 nucleotides match TRBD2. V trimming: 3 bases; J trimming: 6 bases; junction bases outside the gene matches: 5. This CDR3 has 14 amino acids. The germline V gene encodes CDR1 DFQATT and CDR2 SNEGSKA (reference sequence). DNA of the CDR3: TGCAGTGCTAGCGGTAGCGGGAGGTCCAATGAGCAGTTCTTC. It translates to CSASGSGRSNEQFF.

V usage is TRBV19 and J usage is TRBJ1-1; unclear D gene. V was cut by 3 bases and J by 8 bases, with 10 bases left in between. The CDR3 runs 12 residues. Germline CDR1 LNHDA, CDR2 SQIVND (reference sequence). CDR3 region: CASSIGLVEAFF. DNA for the CDR3: TGTGCCAGTAGTATTGGGTTGGTGGAAGCTTTCTTT.

The chain has TRBV3-1 and TRBJ2-7, with a possible D match to TRBD2 (6 bases). This CDR3 comprises 13 residues. Germline V gene lookup returns CDR1 LGHDT and CDR2 YNNKEL (reference sequence). The V gene lost 4 bases and the J gene lost 6 bases, with 13 bases spanning the gap. CDR3 DNA: TGTGCCAGCAGCCTCCTACTCGGGGGCGAGCAGTACTTC. As protein: CASSLLLGGEQYF.

The chain is built from TRBV29-1 and TRBJ1-2; maybe TRBD1 (5 bases). Per the germline V gene, CDR1 is SQVTM and CDR2 is ANQGSEA. The CDR3 spans 12 residues. V was shortened by 1 base and J by 3 bases, with 6 bases between the two germline ends. The CDR3 region is CSVEGRDYGYTF. In DNA form, the CDR3 reads TGCAGCGTTGAAGGCAGGGACTATGGCTACACCTTC.

This clonotype was seen once. CDR3 amino acids: CAITSGRSSYNEQFF. Written as DNA, the CDR3 is TGTGCCATTACTAGCGGGAGGAGCTCCTACAATGAGCAGTTCTTC. This rearrangement joins TRBV6-1 to TRBJ2-1; 12 bases align to TRBD2. The length of the CDR3 is 15 residues. V shed 10 bases, J shed 0 bases, and the junction held 4 bases outside the gene matches. The germline gives CDR1 MNHNS, CDR2 SASEGT.